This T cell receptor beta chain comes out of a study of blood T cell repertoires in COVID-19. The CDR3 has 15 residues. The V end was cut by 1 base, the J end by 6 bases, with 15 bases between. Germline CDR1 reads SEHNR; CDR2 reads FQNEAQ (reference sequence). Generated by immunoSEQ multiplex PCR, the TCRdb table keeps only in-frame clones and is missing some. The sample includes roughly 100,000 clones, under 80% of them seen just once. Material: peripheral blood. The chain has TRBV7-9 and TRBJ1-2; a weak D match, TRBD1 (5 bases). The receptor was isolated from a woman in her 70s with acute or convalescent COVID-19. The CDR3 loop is CASSLGAGERNGYTF. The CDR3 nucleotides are TGTGCCAGCAGCTTAGGGGCGGGGGAGAGGAATGGCTACACCTTC.